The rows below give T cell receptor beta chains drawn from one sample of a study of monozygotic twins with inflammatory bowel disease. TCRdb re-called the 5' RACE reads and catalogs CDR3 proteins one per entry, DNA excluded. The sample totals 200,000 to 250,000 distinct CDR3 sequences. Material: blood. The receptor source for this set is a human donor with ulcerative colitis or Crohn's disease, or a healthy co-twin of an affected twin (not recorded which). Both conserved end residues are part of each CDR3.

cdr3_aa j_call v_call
CASSSASGTGGTPLHF TRBJ1-6 TRBV7-6
CASSLSYQGASEKLFF TRBJ1-4 TRBV5-4
CASSENPGGSGYTF TRBJ1-2 TRBV5-1
CASSLSLSVEQFF TRBJ2-1 TRBV11-2
CASCGDVETQYF TRBJ2-5 TRBV5-1
CASSSTSGVNTGELFF TRBJ2-2 TRBV7-3
CSARGLADTQYF TRBJ2-3 TRBV20-1
CASSPPAGGGYEQYF TRBJ2-7 TRBV18
CASGGVETQYF TRBJ2-5 TRBV12-3/TRBV12-4
CASSLVGRPGNTEAFF TRBJ1-1 TRBV5-5
CASSLDPGRSGNEQFF TRBJ2-1 TRBV7-3
CASSLYVGGGRDQPQHF TRBJ1-5 TRBV12-3/TRBV12-4
CASSLDGFHNEQFF TRBJ2-1 TRBV5-1
CASSLQGSGYEQYF TRBJ2-7 TRBV6-1
CSVGGGLDGPYEQYF TRBJ2-7 TRBV29-1
CASSYSRTDTQYF TRBJ2-3 TRBV12-3/TRBV12-4
CASTGTANPFAPNTEAFF TRBJ1-1 TRBV12-3/TRBV12-4
CASRPYGQAASQYF TRBJ2-3 TRBV3-1
CASSWTGGLAEAFF TRBJ1-1 TRBV7-9
CASSDLRGAEAFF TRBJ1-1 TRBV5-1
CASNDRGRGTEAFF TRBJ1-1 TRBV12-3/TRBV12-4
CASSLKRGGYNEQFF TRBJ2-1 TRBV5-4
CAIRPSLGAHTGELFF TRBJ2-2 TRBV10-3
CSASPNGQDCTF TRBJ1-2 TRBV20-1
CASSFVSGGTDTQYF TRBJ2-3 TRBV7-2
CASSRTGRTGKGYTF TRBJ1-2 TRBV27
CASSLIYGYTF TRBJ1-2 TRBV4-2
CATNPPGGPNTGELFF TRBJ2-2 TRBV19
CASLGTNYEQYF TRBJ2-7 TRBV10-2
CASSLGGTGLSYEQYF TRBJ2-7 TRBV7-8
CASRATQEYNEQFF TRBJ2-1 TRBV5-1
CASSYRLRYTDTQYF TRBJ2-3 TRBV7-2
CASSDRDWNTEAFF TRBJ1-1 TRBV6-1
CASSFGSGGAGQETQYF TRBJ2-5 TRBV5-1
CASSPSGKQPQHF TRBJ1-5 TRBV11-2